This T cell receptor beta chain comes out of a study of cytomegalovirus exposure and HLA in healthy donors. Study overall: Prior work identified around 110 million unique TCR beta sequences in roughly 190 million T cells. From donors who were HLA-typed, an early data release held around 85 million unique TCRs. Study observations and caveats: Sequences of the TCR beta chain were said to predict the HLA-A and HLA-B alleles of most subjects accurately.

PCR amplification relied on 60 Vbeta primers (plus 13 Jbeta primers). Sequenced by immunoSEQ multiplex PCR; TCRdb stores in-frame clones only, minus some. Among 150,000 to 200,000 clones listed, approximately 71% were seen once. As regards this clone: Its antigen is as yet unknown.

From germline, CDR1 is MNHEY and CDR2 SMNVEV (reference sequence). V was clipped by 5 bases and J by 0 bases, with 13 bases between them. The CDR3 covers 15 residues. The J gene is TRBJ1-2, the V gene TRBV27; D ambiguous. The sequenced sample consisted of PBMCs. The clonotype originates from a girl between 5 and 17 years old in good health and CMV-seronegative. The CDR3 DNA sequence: TGTGCCAGCAGTCCATGGGCAGGTGCTAACTATGGCTACACCTTC. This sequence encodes CASSPWAGANYGYTF.